These T cell receptor beta chains were read from a single sample in a study of human T cells and chemical hapten exposure. TCRdb processed the RACE reads anew with MiXCR; each CDR3 protein has one entry. The sample has around 360,000 distinct CDR3 sequences; over 6% are singletons. Material: whole blood, obtained in connection with sensitization to the hapten diphenylcyclopropenone (DPC). The receptor source for this set is a woman aged 18-35 years with alopecia areata. Some clones in this sample may be carry-over from other donors' samples. CDR3s include the opening cysteine and the closing phenylalanine or tryptophan. Some rows mark clone size as missing; the rest say once, few, many or name a class of expanded clone.

many TRBV5-1 CASSIRPGPDTQYF
few TRBV12-3/TRBV12-4 CATSRRAYEQYF
- TRBV12-5 CASSAEANTGELFF
many TRBV28 CASSLPGQGKLFF
- TRBV3-1 CASSQDTQAYEQYF
- TRBV24-1 CATPQEQDRGGNTEAFF
many TRBV5-1 CARRIVGQSTEAFF
many TRBV20-1 CSASLGGAFF
- TRBV18 CASSPPDRGAWNEQFF
many TRBV12-3/TRBV12-4 CASSPSRDYTEAFF
many TRBV14 CASSQQGRTEAFF
few TRBV7-2 CASSLLAGAVSYEQYF
- TRBV7-2 CASSLEAGKGDTQYF
few TRBV28 CASSPGTGSQPQHF
many TRBV7-2 CASSLVAPNYGYTF
- TRBV21-1 CASSLRFFYEQFF
many TRBV13 CASSLGTGTGEEETDTQYF
many TRBV7-2 CASSRLANTGELFF
- TRBV5-4 CASRNGQGARNYGYTF
many TRBV6-6 CASSWTGWRQPQHF
few TRBV4-2 CASSQGTVEPYEQYF
- TRBV6-4 CASSDVRGGNTGELFF
few TRBV19 CASSTPGARSYNEQFF
many TRBV6-5 CASNHDSYYSNQPQHF
few TRBV9 CASSVVGGDTDTQYF
few TRBV7-2 CASSWASTDTQYF
many TRBV12-3/TRBV12-4 CASSFSGRAIGNTIYF
many TRBV6-5 CASSYSTGTPNTGELFF
many TRBV27 CASSLFEGNQPQHF